The next 22 T cell receptor beta chains were all read from a single sample in a study of blood T cell repertoires in COVID-19. Only in-frame clones appear in the TCRdb table, and some are missing; sequencing was by immunoSEQ multiplex PCR. The table records fewer than 35,000 clones, about 80% of them present only once. The sample consisted of peripheral blood. These receptors were obtained from a man older than 75 with active or convalescent COVID-19.

The chain links TRBV18 to TRBJ2-3; D is possibly TRBD1 (6 bases). Germline loops: CDR1 KGHSH, CDR2 LQKENI. V was shortened by 0 bases and J by 3 bases, with 13 bases between the two germline ends. CDR3 size: 16 residues. CDR3 residues: CASSPPEQGLTDTQYF. In nucleotides, the CDR3 is TGTGCCAGCTCACCACCGGAACAGGGTTTAACAGATACGCAGTATTTT.

This chain uses TRBV6-4 with TRBJ1-6; 8 nucleotides match TRBD1. CDR1 and CDR2 (germline): MRHNA, SNTAGT. J lost 10 bases, V lost 2 bases, and 4 bases had no gene match. The CDR3 spans 14 residues. The CDR3, as DNA: TGTGCCAGCAGTGACGGGACAGGTGACTCACCCCTCCACTTT. It encodes CASSDGTGDSPLHF.

J is TRBJ2-7 and V is TRBV5-6, with 9 positions matching TRBD2. This CDR3 is 18 amino acids long. The V segment lost 4 bases and the J segment 0 bases; nucleotides outside the gene matches: 14. Germline V gene lookup returns CDR1 SGHDT and CDR2 YYEEEE. The CDR3 is CASSRAGGNAPSSYEQYF. Written as DNA, the CDR3 is TGTGCCAGCAGCCGAGCGGGGGGTAATGCTCCGAGCTCCTACGAGCAGTACTTC.

V usage is TRBV7-2 and J usage is TRBJ1-1, with D hard to call. V was clipped by 3 bases and J by 1 base, with 9 bases between them. This CDR3 is 14 amino acids long. Per the germline V gene, CDR1 is SGHTA and CDR2 is FQGNSA. CDR3 nucleotide sequence: TGTGCCAGCAGCTTTCGGGAGGCGAACACTGAAGCTTTCTTT. Its translation is CASSFREANTEAFF.

The chain combines TRBV10-3 with TRBJ2-7; 10 nucleotides align to TRBD2. Germline values: CDR1 ENHRY, CDR2 SYGVKD. J was trimmed by 6 bases and V by 7 bases; bases with no gene match: 6. CDR3 length equals 13 residues. The CDR3 DNA is TGTGCCATCACCAGCGGGGGGGCGAGCGAGCAGTACTTC. Protein product: CAITSGGASEQYF.

The chain recombines TRBV7-2 with TRBJ2-2; 9 bases are shared with TRBD2. From germline, CDR1 is SGHTA and CDR2 FQGNSA. After removal of 1 base from V and 3 bases from J, the junction contained 6 bases not matched to a gene. This CDR3 region has 17 residues. The CDR3 DNA follows: TGTGCCAGCAGCTTAGTTCTCTTAGCGGGAGACACCGGGGAGCTGTTTTTT. It is translated as CASSLVLLAGDTGELFF.

The chain's CDR3 is CASTQERNTGELFF. The CDR3 nucleotides are TGTGCCAGTACCCAGGAACGGAACACCGGGGAGCTGTTTTTT. The genes are TRBV19 and TRBJ2-2; no reliable D call. V was pared by 7 bases and J by 1 base, with 10 bases between. Germline loops: CDR1 LNHDA, CDR2 SQIVND (reference sequence). The CDR3 totals 14 residues.

This chain connects TRBV2 to TRBJ2-7, with 9 nucleotides matching TRBD2. This CDR3 has 14 amino acids. The V and J ends lost 10 bases and 5 bases, in that order; junction bases with no gene match: 12. CDR1 and CDR2 (germline): SNHLY, FYNNEI. The CDR3 loop is CATLRGLAYDEQYF. The CDR3 DNA reads TGTGCCACGCTGCGGGGACTAGCTTATGACGAGCAGTACTTC. Using reference TRBV2 and TRBJ2-7 for the parts outside the CDR3, the full variable domain is EPEVTQTPSHQVTQMGQEVILRCVPISNHLYFYWYRQILGQKVEFLVSFYNNEISEKSEIFDDQFSVERPDGSNFTLKIRSTKLEDSAMYFCATLRGLAYDEQYFGPGTRLTVT.

V usage is TRBV7-6 and J usage is TRBJ2-5; 10 bases agree with TRBD1. J lost 6 bases, V lost 5 bases, and 9 bases had no gene match. CDR3 length: 15 amino acids. The germline CDR1 and CDR2 sequences are SGHVS and FNYEAQ. Here the CDR3 reads CASSPRPGQGQTQYF. The DNA of the CDR3 is TGTGCCAGCAGCCCCAGACCGGGACAGGGGCAGACCCAGTACTTC.

This chain connects TRBV20-1 to TRBJ2-7; D is perhaps TRBD1 (5 bases). This CDR3 contains 11 residues. Trimming took 2 bases from V and 5 from J, leaving 7 bases between them. Germline V gene sequence: CDR1 DFQATT, CDR2 SNEGSKA (reference sequence). The CDR3 DNA reads as TGCAGTGCTAGAAGGGGCCACGAGCAGTACTTC. Protein: CSARRGHEQYF.

The chain uses TRBV27 and TRBJ2-3; D unclear. The CDR3 runs to 13 residues. V was shortened by 6 bases and J by 0 bases, with 7 bases between the two germline ends. Germline V gene sequence: CDR1 MNHEY, CDR2 SMNVEV (reference sequence). CDR3 sequence: CASRYLSTDTQYF. Here the CDR3 DNA reads TGTGCCAGCAGGTATCTTAGCACAGATACGCAGTATTTT.

In this sample, this clone turned up once. In DNA form, the CDR3 reads TGTGCCACCAAACCCGGACAGGGGCGGTACGAGCAGTACTTC. This gives the protein CATKPGQGRYEQYF. The rearrangement joins TRBV2 to TRBJ2-7, with 9 bases identical to TRBD1. The germline V gene has CDR1 SNHLY and CDR2 FYNNEI. CDR3 length: 14 amino acids. V lost 10 bases and J lost 4; bases outside the gene matches: 11.

The gene calls are TRBV25-1 and TRBJ2-7; D ambiguous. This CDR3 comprises 11 residues. CDR1 and CDR2 (germline): MGHDK, SYGVNS. V shed 4 bases and J shed 3 bases, with 4 bases lying between them. This chain's CDR3 is CASSGVYEQYF. Here the CDR3 DNA reads TGTGCCAGCAGTGGAGTCTACGAGCAGTACTTC.

This clone was counted only a few times. The V gene is TRBV11-2, the J gene TRBJ2-3; 7 positions agree with TRBD2. This CDR3 has 17 amino acids. Germline V gene data show CDR1 as SGHAT and CDR2 as FQNNGV. V shed 2 bases, J shed 1 base, and the junction held 9 bases outside the gene matches. CDR3 sequence reads: CASSLNPGTTGTDTQYF. The CDR3 bases are TGTGCCAGCAGCTTAAACCCGGGGACTACGGGCACAGATACGCAGTATTTT.

The chain uses TRBV5-5 and TRBJ2-7, with 12 bases identical to TRBD1. V lost 5 bases and J lost 4; bases outside the gene matches: 10. The CDR3 loop spans 16 amino acids. In germline, CDR1 is SGHKS, CDR2 YYEKEE (reference sequence). This chain's CDR3 is CASRAGTGGRGYEQYF. As DNA, the CDR3 is TGTGCCAGCAGAGCCGGGACAGGGGGCAGGGGGTACGAGCAGTACTTC. The full variable domain, completed using reference TRBV5-5 and TRBJ2-7, is DAGVTQSPTHLIKTRGQQVTLRCSPISGHKSVSWYQQVLGQGPQFIFQYYEKEERGRGNFPDRFSARQFPNYSSELNVNALLLGDSALYLCASRAGTGGRGYEQYFGPGTRLTVT.

The chain employs TRBV29-1 and TRBJ2-3, with TRBD1 matching over 7 bases. Losses at the gene ends were 4 bases for V and 2 bases for J; bases not matched to a gene: 6. Germline CDR1 reads SQVTM; CDR2 reads ANQGSEA. CDR3 length: 14 residues. The CDR3 protein is CSVGAGQATDTQYF. For the CDR3, the DNA is TGCAGCGTTGGAGCCGGACAGGCCACAGATACGCAGTATTTT.

In its sample, this clone was seen once. This chain links TRBV28 with TRBJ1-5; 9 bases are shared with TRBD1. V trimming: 2 bases; J trimming: 6 bases; junction bases outside the gene matches: 8. The CDR3 is 16 amino acids. Looked up from germline, CDR1 is MDHEN and CDR2 is SYDVKM. The chain's CDR3 is CASSLPGQGSIQPQHF. The CDR3 nucleotides are TGTGCCAGCAGTTTACCTGGACAGGGGAGTATTCAGCCCCAGCATTTT.

V is TRBV3-1 (or the pseudogene TRBV3-2) and J is TRBJ1-6; 8 positions agree with TRBD1. The CDR3 length is 16 residues. Losses at the gene ends were 4 bases for V and 9 bases for J; bases not matched to a gene: 11. CDR1 is LGHDT and CDR2 is YNNKEL in the germline V gene (reference sequence). The CDR3 nucleotides are TGTGCCAGCAGCCCAAGCAGGGGGCATGGGGTTTCACCCCTCCACTTT. Protein product: CASSPSRGHGVSPLHF.

The genes are TRBV2 and TRBJ2-3, with 8 positions matching TRBD1. V shed 5 bases, J shed 4 bases, and the junction held 8 bases outside the gene matches. The CDR3 is 15 amino acids. CDR1 is SNHLY, CDR2 FYNNEI, per germline. CDR3 residues: CASSRERTGPDTQYF. DNA of the CDR3: TGTGCCAGCAGTAGAGAAAGGACAGGGCCAGATACGCAGTATTTT.

In nucleotides, the CDR3 is TGTGCCAGCAGTGGCGACACTTCAACTAATGAAAAACTGTTTTTT. It is translated as CASSGDTSTNEKLFF. The chain has TRBV9 and TRBJ1-4; D is unresolved. The CDR3 covers 15 residues. V lost 5 bases and J 0 bases, leaving 11 bases between the germline ends. The V gene's germline CDR1 is SGDLS and CDR2 YYNGEE.

The chain employs TRBV19 and TRBJ2-3; D is possibly TRBD2 (6 bases). In germline, CDR1 is LNHDA, CDR2 SQIVND (reference sequence). V was shortened by 5 bases and J by 2 bases, with 14 bases between the two germline ends. This CDR3 contains 15 residues. The CDR3 DNA reads TGTGCCAGTAGTCTTACGTGGGGGGTCACAGATACGCAGTATTTT. It yields the protein CASSLTWGVTDTQYF.

The chain recombines TRBV18 with TRBJ2-3, with 10 positions matching TRBD1. V was clipped by 8 bases and J by 3 bases; unmatched bases: 5. Germline values: CDR1 KGHSH, CDR2 LQKENI. This CDR3 has 14 residues. CDR3 bases: TGTGCCAGCGCTAGGGACAGGGGAACAGATACGCAGTATTTT. This codes for CASARDRGTDTQYF. Drawing the rest from reference TRBV18 and TRBJ2-3, the complete variable domain is NAGVMQNPRHLVRRRGQEARLRCSPMKGHSHVYWYRQLPEEGLKFMVYLQKENIIDESGMPKERFSAEFPKEGPSILRIQQVVRGDSAAYFCASARDRGTDTQYFGPGTRLTVL.